The clone carrying this T cell receptor (beta chain) ranks as large. The data stem from a study of OX40 agonist ivuxolimab in advanced cancers. The CDR3 extends over 15 amino acids. V lost 1 base and J lost 4; bases outside the gene matches: 5. Germline V CDR1 and CDR2: SGHVS, FNYEAQ. This table comes from immunoSEQ multiplex PCR, and its TCRdb copy is limited to in-frame clones, with some not included. The sample consists of some 11,000 clones, 65% to 85% of them appearing once. The TCR was taken from an adult with an advanced solid tumor such as melanoma, head and neck, liver or kidney cancer. Sequencing was performed on CD4+ or CD8+ T cells sorted from blood, taken in a trial of the OX40 agonist ivuxolimab. The rearrangement links TRBV7-6 to TRBJ2-5; 8 nucleotides match TRBD2. The CDR3 loop reads CASSLGGSGGETQYF. In nucleotides, the CDR3 is TGTGCCAGCAGCTTAGGCGGGAGCGGGGGAGAGACCCAGTACTTC.